This T cell receptor beta chain was identified during a study of tumor-infiltrating lymphocytes in primary liver carcinoma. Overall study results and limits: Lesser overlap characterized tumor-adjacent and tumor-blood pairs relative to tumor region pairs. Tumor top-250-clone fraction significantly exceeded that of blood (p = 0.039). Only about 8-25% of top clones were detected in all five tumor regions.

Comments on this clonotype: Antigen: not known. Germline and junction disagree at one end, which may indicate a read error.

Priming with a constant-region primer yielded TCR beta cDNA from 450 to 600 ng total RNA. Libraries of TCR beta came from three nested multiplex PCR rounds with slightly modified ARM-PCR. Use of TRBV1-TRBV30 forward primers with a C-beta reverse primer characterized the first two PCR rounds, which lasted 10 cycles each. TCRdb used MiXCR to reprocess the multiplex PCR reads, holding one entry per CDR3 protein. The profile covers nearly 45,000 distinct CDR3 sequences, with roughly 73% appearing a single time and approximately 20% taken by the ten largest. Taking about 17-32 mg of unsorted bulk tissue, the authors co-extracted RNA and DNA. Among the patients, all had chronic HBV infection and none had been treated. CDR1 is MDHEN, CDR2 SYDVKM, per germline. CDR3 length equals 15 residues.

The sequencing sample was made of liver tumor tissue from sampling region 2. Subset here: tumor region T2, inferior pole. The TCR originated in a man aged 40-50 years with primary liver carcinoma and hepatitis B virus infection. The chain has TRBV28 and TRBJ2-7, with 7 bases aligning to TRBD1. This chain's CDR3 is CASDSGTDVSNEQYF. CDR3 in DNA: TGTGCCAGCGACTCCGGGACAGATGTCTCCAACGAGCAGTACTTC.